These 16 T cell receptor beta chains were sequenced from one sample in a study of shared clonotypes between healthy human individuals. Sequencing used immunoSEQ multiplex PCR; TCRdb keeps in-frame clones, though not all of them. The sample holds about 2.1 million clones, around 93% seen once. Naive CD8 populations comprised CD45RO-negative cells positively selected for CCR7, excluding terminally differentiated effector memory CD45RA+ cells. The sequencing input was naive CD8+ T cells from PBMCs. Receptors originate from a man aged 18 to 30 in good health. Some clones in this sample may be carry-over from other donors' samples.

The CDR3: CASSPSVSRDRGEEQYF. CDR3 DNA: TGTGCCAGCAGTCCGTCCGTCTCCCGGGACAGGGGGGAAGAGCAGTACTTC. The chain combines TRBV28 with TRBJ2-7; 11 bases align to TRBD1. Germline trimming cut 5 bases from V and 7 bases from J; bases unmatched to any gene: 16. CDR3 length equals 17 residues. Germline CDR1 reads MDHEN; CDR2 reads SYDVKM.

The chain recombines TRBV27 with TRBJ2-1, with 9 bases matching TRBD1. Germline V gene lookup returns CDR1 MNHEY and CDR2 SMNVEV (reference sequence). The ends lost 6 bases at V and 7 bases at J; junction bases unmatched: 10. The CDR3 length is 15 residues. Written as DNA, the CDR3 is TGTGCCAGCAGGACCGGGACAGGGCCCAGGAATGAGCAGTTCTTC. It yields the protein CASRTGTGPRNEQFF.

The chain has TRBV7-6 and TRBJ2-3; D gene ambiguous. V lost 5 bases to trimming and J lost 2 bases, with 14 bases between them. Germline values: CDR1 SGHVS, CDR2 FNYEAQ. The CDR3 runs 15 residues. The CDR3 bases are TGTGCCAGCAGCCACGCCCACATTCCCACAGATACGCAGTATTTT. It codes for CASSHAHIPTDTQYF.

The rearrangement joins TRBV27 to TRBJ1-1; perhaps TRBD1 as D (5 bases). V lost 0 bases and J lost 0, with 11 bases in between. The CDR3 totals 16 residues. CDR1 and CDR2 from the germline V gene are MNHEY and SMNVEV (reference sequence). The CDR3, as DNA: TGTGCCAGCAGTTTATCGTCAGGGATCCTGAACACTGAAGCTTTCTTT. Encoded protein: CASSLSSGILNTEAFF.

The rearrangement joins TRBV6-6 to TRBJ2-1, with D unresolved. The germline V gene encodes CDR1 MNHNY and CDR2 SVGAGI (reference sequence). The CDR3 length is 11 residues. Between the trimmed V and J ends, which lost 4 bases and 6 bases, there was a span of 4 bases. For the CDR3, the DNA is TGTGCCAGCAGTTTCCGCAATGAGCAGTTCTTC. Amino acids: CASSFRNEQFF.

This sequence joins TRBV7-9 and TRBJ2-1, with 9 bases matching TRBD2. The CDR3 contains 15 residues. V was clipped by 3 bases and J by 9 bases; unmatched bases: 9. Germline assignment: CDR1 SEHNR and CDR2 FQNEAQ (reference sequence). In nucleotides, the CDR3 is TGTGCCAGCAGCTTCGGGACTAGCAAGTGGAGTGAGCAGTTCTTC. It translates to CASSFGTSKWSEQFF.

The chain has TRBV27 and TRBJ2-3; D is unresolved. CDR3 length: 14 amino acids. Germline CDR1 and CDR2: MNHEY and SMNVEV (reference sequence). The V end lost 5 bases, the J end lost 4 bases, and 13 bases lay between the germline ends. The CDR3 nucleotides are TGTGCCAGCAGTACACGGACCCCTCCAGATACGCAGTATTTT. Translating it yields CASSTRTPPDTQYF.

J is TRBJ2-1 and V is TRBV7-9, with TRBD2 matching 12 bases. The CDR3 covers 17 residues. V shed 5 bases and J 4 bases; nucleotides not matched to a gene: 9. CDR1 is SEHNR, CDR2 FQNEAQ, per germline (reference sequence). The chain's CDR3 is CASSIHGTSGSYNEQFF. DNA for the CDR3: TGTGCCAGCAGCATACATGGGACTAGCGGGTCTTACAATGAGCAGTTCTTC.

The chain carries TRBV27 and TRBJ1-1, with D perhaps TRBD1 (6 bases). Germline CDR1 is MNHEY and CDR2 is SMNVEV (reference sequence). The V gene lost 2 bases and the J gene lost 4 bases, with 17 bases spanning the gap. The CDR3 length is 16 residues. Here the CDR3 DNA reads TGTGCCAGCAGTTTACTAGGAGGGGGGCTCGGCACTGAAGCTTTCTTT. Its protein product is CASSLLGGGLGTEAFF.

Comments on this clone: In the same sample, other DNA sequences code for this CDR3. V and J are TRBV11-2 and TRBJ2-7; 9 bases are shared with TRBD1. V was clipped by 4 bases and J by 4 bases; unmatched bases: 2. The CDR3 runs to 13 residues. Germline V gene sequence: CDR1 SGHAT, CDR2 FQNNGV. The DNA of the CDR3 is TGTGCCAGCAGCTCAGGACAGGGGTACGAGCAGTACTTC. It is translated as CASSSGQGYEQYF.

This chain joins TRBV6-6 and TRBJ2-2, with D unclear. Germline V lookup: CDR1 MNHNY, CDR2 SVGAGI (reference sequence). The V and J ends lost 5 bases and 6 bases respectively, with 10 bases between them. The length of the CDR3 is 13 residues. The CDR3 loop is CASSASKAGELFF. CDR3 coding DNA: TGTGCCAGCAGTGCGTCCAAGGCCGGGGAGCTGTTTTTT.

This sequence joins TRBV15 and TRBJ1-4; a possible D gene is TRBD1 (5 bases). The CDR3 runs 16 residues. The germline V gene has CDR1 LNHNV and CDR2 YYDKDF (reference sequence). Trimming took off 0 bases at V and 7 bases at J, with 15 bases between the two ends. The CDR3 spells CATSRDRTGGGEKLFF. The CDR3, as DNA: TGTGCCACCAGCAGAGATAGGACGGGGGGAGGTGAAAAACTGTTTTTT.

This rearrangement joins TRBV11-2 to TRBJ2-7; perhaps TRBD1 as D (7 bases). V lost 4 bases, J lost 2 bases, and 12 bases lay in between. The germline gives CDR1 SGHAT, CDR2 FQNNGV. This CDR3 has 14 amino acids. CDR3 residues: CASSYPGGPYEQYF. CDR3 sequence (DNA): TGTGCCAGCAGCTACCCAGGGGGGCCCTACGAGCAGTACTTC. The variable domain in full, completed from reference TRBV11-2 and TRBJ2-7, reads EAGVAQSPRYKIIEKRQSVAFWCNPISGHATLYWYQQILGQGPKLLIQFQNNGVVDDSQLPKDRFSAERLKGVDSTLKIQPAKLEDSAVYLCASSYPGGPYEQYFGPGTRLTVT.

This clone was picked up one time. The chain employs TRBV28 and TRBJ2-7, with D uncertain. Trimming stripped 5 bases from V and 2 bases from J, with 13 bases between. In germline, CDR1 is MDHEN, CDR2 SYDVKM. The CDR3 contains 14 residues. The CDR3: CASSTRTRTYEQYF. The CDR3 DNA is TGTGCCAGCAGTACCAGGACGCGAACCTACGAGCAGTACTTC.

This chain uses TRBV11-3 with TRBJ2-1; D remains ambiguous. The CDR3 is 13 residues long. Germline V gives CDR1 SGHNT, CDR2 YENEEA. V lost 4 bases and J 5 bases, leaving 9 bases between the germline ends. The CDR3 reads CASSYGVDNEQFF. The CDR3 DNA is TGTGCCAGCAGCTACGGAGTAGACAATGAGCAGTTCTTC.

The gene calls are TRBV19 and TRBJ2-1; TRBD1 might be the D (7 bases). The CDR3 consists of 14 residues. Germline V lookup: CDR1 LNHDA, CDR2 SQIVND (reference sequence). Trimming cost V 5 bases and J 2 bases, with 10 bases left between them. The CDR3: CASSWRGPYNEQFF. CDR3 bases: TGTGCCAGTAGTTGGAGGGGGCCCTACAATGAGCAGTTCTTC.